The source of this T cell receptor beta chain is a study of cytomegalovirus exposure and HLA in healthy donors. CDR1 is SGHDT and CDR2 is YYEEEE in the germline V gene. The CDR3 has 14 residues. V lost 4 bases to trimming and J lost 2 bases, with 12 bases between them. 13 Jbeta primers and 60 Vbeta primers were used for the PCR. Measured with immunoSEQ multiplex PCR; TCRdb has only the in-frame clones, and not every one. This table holds under 150,000 clones, approximately 70% found once. This clone was picked up a small number of times. V and J are TRBV5-6 and TRBJ1-1, with D possibly TRBD1 on 5 matching bases. Sequencing input: PBMCs. The receptor's source is a woman between 40 and 50 years old in good health and CMV-seronegative. The DNA for the CDR3 is TGTGCCAGCAGCAGCACAGGCTTAAACACTGAAGCTTTCTTT. Its translation is CASSSTGLNTEAFF. The entire variable domain, with the rest obtained from reference TRBV5-6 and TRBJ1-1, is as follows: DAGVTQSPTHLIKTRGQQVTLRCSPKSGHDTVSWYQQALGQGPQFIFQYYEEEERQRGNFPDRFSGHQFPNYSSELNVNALLLGDSALYLCASSSTGLNTEAFFGQGTRLTVV.